The 10 T cell receptor beta chains below all came from one sample that was sequenced in a study of T cells in tuberculosis. Produced via immunoSEQ multiplex PCR; TCRdb's table is partial and in-frame only. The table records 88,000 or so clones, around 90% of them present only once. Thawed, overnight-rested PBMC were stained with GMM-loaded CD1B tetramer, viability dye and anti-CD3, then sorted. The lipid loaded on the CD1B tetramers was C32 glucose monomycolate from Rhodococcus equi. Source material: CD1b-GMM tetramer-negative cells sorted from PBMCs. These receptors originate from an adult woman with latent tuberculosis.

V usage is TRBV19 and J usage is TRBJ2-6; 10 bases align to TRBD1. Germline values: CDR1 LNHDA, CDR2 SQIVND (reference sequence). Losses at the gene ends were 5 bases for V and 3 bases for J; bases not matched to a gene: 4. The CDR3 length is 16 residues. The CDR3 loop reads CASSRQGAGGANVLTF. CDR3 DNA sequence: TGTGCCAGTAGTCGACAGGGGGCAGGTGGGGCCAACGTCCTGACTTTC. Looking up the rest from reference TRBV19 and TRBJ2-6 gives the full variable domain: DGGITQSPKYLFRKEGQNVTLSCEQNLNHDAMYWYRQDPGQGLRLIYYSQIVNDFQKGDIAEGYSVSREKKESFPLTVTSAQKNPTAFYLCASSRQGAGGANVLTFGAGSRLTVL.

The chain links TRBV5-4 to TRBJ1-2; D gene ambiguous. Germline-derived CDR1 and CDR2 are SGHNT and YYREEE (reference sequence). Trimming cost V 2 bases and J 6 bases, with 8 bases left between them. CDR3 length: 12 residues. CDR3 loop: CASSLRRDGYTF. The CDR3 region has the DNA TGTGCCAGCAGCTTAAGAAGAGATGGCTACACCTTC.

The rearrangement links TRBV28 to TRBJ2-7; possible D gene TRBD2, 6 bases. Trimming removed 3 bases at V and 0 bases at J, with 9 bases between. The CDR3 covers 14 residues. Germline V CDR1 and CDR2: MDHEN, SYDVKM. The CDR3 nucleotides are TGTGCCAGCAGTTTTACGGGGGACTCCTACGAGCAGTACGTC. Amino acid sequence: CASSFTGDSYEQYV.

The chain is built from TRBV18 and TRBJ2-5, with TRBD2 matching 8 bases. Germline CDR1 KGHSH, CDR2 LQKENI. V lost 1 base and J lost 1; bases outside the gene matches: 2. This CDR3 is 15 amino acids long. This chain's CDR3 is CASSPLAGTQETQYF. The CDR3 DNA is TGTGCCAGCTCACCACTAGCGGGGACCCAAGAGACCCAGTACTTC. Full variable domain (outside the CDR3, taken from reference TRBV18 and TRBJ2-5): NAGVMQNPRHLVRRRGQEARLRCSPMKGHSHVYWYRQLPEEGLKFMVYLQKENIIDESGMPKERFSAEFPKEGPSILRIQQVVRGDSAAYFCASSPLAGTQETQYFGPGTRLLVL.

The V call is TRBV19, the J call TRBJ2-2, with 7 bases fitting TRBD1. The CDR3 covers 13 residues. Germline V CDR1 and CDR2: LNHDA, SQIVND (reference sequence). V dropped 4 bases and J dropped 5; count of bases not matched to a gene: 1. The CDR3 here is CASSRQGTGELFF. Written as DNA, the CDR3 is TGTGCCAGTAGTAGACAGGGAACCGGGGAGCTGTTTTTT.

The rearrangement links TRBV19 to TRBJ1-1, with 7 bases aligning to TRBD1. The CDR3 totals 15 residues. Germline lookup yields CDR1 LNHDA and CDR2 SQIVND (reference sequence). Trimming at V came to 3 bases and at J to 1 base, leaving 5 bases not matched to a gene. The CDR3 DNA follows: TGTGCCAGTAGTATGGTGGCAGGGGGGAACACTGAAGCTTTCTTT. Its translation is CASSMVAGGNTEAFF.

The chain employs TRBV19 and TRBJ1-2; tentatively, D is TRBD1 (6 bases). Trimming cost V 5 bases and J 4 bases, with 32 bases left between them. CDR3 length equals 20 residues. The germline V gene has CDR1 LNHDA and CDR2 SQIVND (reference sequence). CDR3 protein: CASSPRSPTGLTTSSYGYTF. The CDR3 DNA reads as TGTGCCAGTAGTCCCCGAAGCCCCACAGGGTTAACCACATCTTCCTATGGCTACACCTTC. The full variable domain, rest sourced from reference TRBV19 and TRBJ1-2, is DGGITQSPKYLFRKEGQNVTLSCEQNLNHDAMYWYRQDPGQGLRLIYYSQIVNDFQKGDIAEGYSVSREKKESFPLTVTSAQKNPTAFYLCASSPRSPTGLTTSSYGYTFGSGTRLTVV.

This chain links TRBV9 with TRBJ1-2, with 10 bases fitting TRBD1. V dropped 3 bases and J dropped 4; count of bases not matched to a gene: 6. The CDR3 extends over 15 amino acids. Germline CDR1 and CDR2: SGDLS and YYNGEE. In nucleotides, the CDR3 is TGTGCCAGCAGCGGAGACAGGGGGCTTGGCTATGGCTACACCTTC. It yields the protein CASSGDRGLGYGYTF.

J is TRBJ1-2 and V is TRBV5-1; 8 nucleotides line up with TRBD1. This CDR3 is built from 14 residues. Germline CDR1 is SGHRS and CDR2 is YFSETQ. The V gene end was trimmed by 3 bases and the J gene end by 3 bases; junction bases not matched to a gene: 4. The CDR3: CASSSGQGDYGYTF. The DNA for the CDR3 is TGCGCCAGCAGCTCCGGACAGGGCGACTATGGCTACACCTTC.

V is TRBV10-1 and J is TRBJ2-5; 7 nucleotides match TRBD2. Germline CDR1 and CDR2: WNHNN and SYGVQD (reference sequence). The CDR3 is 15 residues long. The V and J ends lost 0 bases and 11 bases, in that order; junction bases with no gene match: 12. Here the CDR3 DNA reads TGCGCCAGCAGTGAGTCGGCCGTCGGGGGGAGTGAGCAGTACTTC. The encoded protein is CASSESAVGGSEQYF.